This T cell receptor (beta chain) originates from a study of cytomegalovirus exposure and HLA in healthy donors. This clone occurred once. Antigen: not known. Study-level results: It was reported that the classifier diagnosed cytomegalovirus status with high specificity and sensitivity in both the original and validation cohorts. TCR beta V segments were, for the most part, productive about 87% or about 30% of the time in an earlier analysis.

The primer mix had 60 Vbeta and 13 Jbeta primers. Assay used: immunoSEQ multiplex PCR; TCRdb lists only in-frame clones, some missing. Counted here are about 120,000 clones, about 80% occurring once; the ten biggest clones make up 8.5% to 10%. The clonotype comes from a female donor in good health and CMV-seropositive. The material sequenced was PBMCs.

The CDR3 spells CASSPGQVGTGELFF. CDR3 in DNA: TGTGCCAGCAGCCCCGGACAGGTCGGAACCGGGGAGCTGTTTTTT. The V gene is TRBV11-2, the J gene TRBJ2-2; 7 bases line up with TRBD1. V lost 5 bases and J lost 5; bases outside the gene matches: 8. The germline gives CDR1 SGHAT, CDR2 FQNNGV. CDR3 length equals 15 residues.